This T cell receptor beta chain emerged from a study of chemoradiotherapy in HPV16-positive cancers. Study results and caveats: Better recurrence-free survival went with HPV-responsive T-cell expansion in HPV16-positive patients. Non-HPV-specific T cells did not expand in tumors during treatment, whereas candidate HPV-specific clones and E7-related motifs did.

Only in-frame clones appear in the TCRdb table, and some are missing; sequencing was by immunoSEQ multiplex PCR. The table has 25,000 to 40,000 clones, 80% to 90% seen once. A note on this clone: Its antigen remains unidentified.

The input for sequencing was blood, taken from a patient who underwent chemoradiotherapy. The receptor comes from a human donor with HPV-associated anogenital cancer.

This chain's CDR3 is CASSSSINYGYTF. The CDR3 nucleotides are TGTGCCAGCAGCTCCTCCATTAACTATGGCTACACCTTC. The chain has TRBV7-8 and TRBJ1-2; D not resolved. Germline CDR1 reads SGHVS; CDR2 reads FQNEAQ. Trimming cost V 4 bases and J 1 base, with 7 bases left between them. The CDR3 has 13 residues.